The next 14 T cell receptor beta chains were all read from a single sample in a study of graft-versus-host responses after intestinal transplantation. Produced via immunoSEQ multiplex PCR; TCRdb's table is partial and in-frame only. This sample has about 93,000 clones, with over 85% found just once. What these receptors recognize is not known. The sequenced sample was unstimulated CD8+ T cells sorted from spleen or lymph node cells, obtained before intestinal transplant. All receptors derive from a human donor who received an intestinal transplant.

J is TRBJ2-7 and V is TRBV4-2; the match to TRBD1 covers 8 bases. The CDR3 runs 13 residues. The V gene's germline CDR1 is LGHNA and CDR2 YNFKEQ. J lost 6 bases, V lost 1 base, and 2 bases had no gene match. The CDR3 DNA is TGTGCCAGCAGCCAAGGGACAGGGCCCGAGCAGTACTTC. Translated: CASSQGTGPEQYF.

The V and J genes are TRBV5-6 and TRBJ2-7; 7 bases line up with TRBD1. CDR1 SGHDT and CDR2 YYEEEE come from the germline V gene. The length of the CDR3 is 14 residues. With 4 bases clipped from V and 3 bases from J, the junction kept 7 bases outside the gene matches. The CDR3 nucleotides read TGTGCCAGCAGCGCCGGGACAGATATCTACGAGCAGTACTTC. Translating gives CASSAGTDIYEQYF.

CDR3 sequence (DNA): TGCAGCACGGGGGGGACAGTGAGCACAGATACGCAGTATTTT. Protein: CSTGGTVSTDTQYF. V usage is TRBV29-1 and J usage is TRBJ2-3, with TRBD2 as a possible D gene (8 bases). Trimming removed 8 bases from V and 0 bases from J, with 15 bases in between. In germline, CDR1 is SQVTM, CDR2 ANQGSEA. This CDR3 has 14 amino acids.

This clone was detected only once. The chain joins TRBV19 to TRBJ1-5; D possibly corresponds to TRBD1 (6 bases). V was clipped by 7 bases and J by 3 bases, with 16 bases between them. The length of the CDR3 is 15 residues. Germline V gene sequence: CDR1 LNHDA, CDR2 SQIVND (reference sequence). In DNA form, the CDR3 reads TGTGCCAGTACCCCGTGGGACACCCCCAATCAGCCCCAGCATTTT. This translates into CASTPWDTPNQPQHF. Drawing the rest from reference TRBV19 and TRBJ1-5, the complete variable domain is DGGITQSPKYLFRKEGQNVTLSCEQNLNHDAMYWYRQDPGQGLRLIYYSQIVNDFQKGDIAEGYSVSREKKESFPLTVTSAQKNPTAFYLCASTPWDTPNQPQHFGDGTRLSIL.

This clone has a handful of counts. The chain couples TRBV2 to TRBJ1-3; D may be TRBD1 (5 bases). The CDR3 has 15 residues. V was clipped by 11 bases and J by 0 bases, with 17 bases between them. CDR1 is SNHLY and CDR2 is FYNNEI in the germline V gene. The CDR3 sequence: CALLGRQTSGNTIYF. For the CDR3, the DNA is TGTGCCCTTCTGGGGCGGCAAACCTCTGGAAACACCATATATTTT. Together with reference TRBV2 and TRBJ1-3, the CDR3 gives the full variable domain: EPEVTQTPSHQVTQMGQEVILRCVPISNHLYFYWYRQILGQKVEFLVSFYNNEISEKSEIFDDQFSVERPDGSNFTLKIRSTKLEDSAMYFCALLGRQTSGNTIYFGEGSWLTVV.

The chain uses TRBV2 and TRBJ2-3; TRBD2 agrees at 10 bases. There are 19 residues in the CDR3. The ends lost 10 bases at V and 0 bases at J; junction bases unmatched: 19. Germline CDR1 and CDR2: SNHLY and FYNNEI. The CDR3 sequence is CATAPLSGGPPSSTDTQYF. The CDR3 DNA is TGTGCCACCGCCCCCCTTAGCGGGGGGCCCCCATCTAGCACAGATACGCAGTATTTT.

This clone has just one count. This chain connects TRBV6-7 to TRBJ1-5; D unresolved. TRBV6-7 is treated as an ORF (open reading frame) with a function not yet certain. V shed 6 bases and J shed 4 bases, with 16 bases lying between them. The CDR3 is 15 residues long. CDR3: CASSPEDFANQPQHF. In DNA, the CDR3 is TGTGCCAGCAGCCCAGAGGACTTTGCGAATCAGCCCCAGCATTTT.

V gene TRBV4-2 combines with J gene TRBJ1-1; D is uncertain. Germline loops: CDR1 LGHNA, CDR2 YNFKEQ. Deletions cut 0 bases from V and 1 base from J, with 12 bases between. This CDR3 comprises 16 residues. The CDR3 DNA follows: TGTGCCAGCAGCCAAGATCTAAGAGGCCCGAACACTGAAGCTTTCTTT. Amino acid sequence: CASSQDLRGPNTEAFF.

This chain joins TRBV5-1 and TRBJ2-3; TRBD2 matches 10 bases. Germline V gene data show CDR1 as SGHRS and CDR2 as YFSETQ. Trimming removed 5 bases from V and 6 bases from J; junction bases left unmatched: 9. This CDR3 region has 15 residues. The CDR3 here is CASSAGASGSDTQYF. DNA for the CDR3: TGCGCCAGCAGTGCGGGGGCTAGCGGGAGTGATACGCAGTATTTT.

This clone showed up just once. The chain uses TRBV5-4 and TRBJ2-7; D is perhaps TRBD1 (6 bases). The V end lost 4 bases, the J end lost 0 bases, and 14 bases lay between the germline ends. Germline CDR1 is SGHNT and CDR2 is YYREEE (reference sequence). The CDR3 consists of 15 residues. CDR3 DNA sequence: TGTGCCAGCAGCGCGACAGGATCAAGCTCCTACGAGCAGTACTTC. As protein: CASSATGSSSYEQYF. Filled out from reference TRBV5-4 and TRBJ2-7, the complete variable domain reads ETGVTQSPTHLIKTRGQQVTLRCSSQSGHNTVSWYQQALGQGPQFIFQYYREEENGRGNFPPRFSGLQFPNYSSELNVNALELDDSALYLCASSATGSSSYEQYFGPGTRLTVT.

This clone was seen just once. The chain uses TRBV5-1 and TRBJ1-6; 9 bases align to TRBD1. With 3 bases clipped from V and 3 bases from J, the junction kept 4 bases outside the gene matches. Germline V gives CDR1 SGHRS, CDR2 YFSETQ. The CDR3 covers 16 residues. CDR3 DNA sequence: TGCGCCAGCAGCTGGACAGGGGTTAACTATAATTCACCCCTCCACTTT. Encoded protein: CASSWTGVNYNSPLHF. The entire variable domain, with the rest obtained from reference TRBV5-1 and TRBJ1-6, is as follows: KAGVTQTPRYLIKTRGQQVTLSCSPISGHRSVSWYQQTPGQGLQFLFEYFSETQRNKGNFPGRFSGRQFSNSRSEMNVSTLELGDSALYLCASSWTGVNYNSPLHFGNGTRLTVT.

This clone was counted once. The CDR3 DNA is TGTGCCAGCAGCTCCGGACTAGCGGGGGGAAGTCAAGAGACCCAGTACTTC. This translates into CASSSGLAGGSQETQYF. V is TRBV7-2 and J is TRBJ2-5; 14 nucleotides align to TRBD2. This CDR3 comprises 17 residues. V shed 4 bases and J 2 bases; nucleotides not matched to a gene: 6. Germline lookup yields CDR1 SGHTA and CDR2 FQGNSA.

Here the CDR3 reads CASSLALAEIGETQYF. CDR3 sequence (DNA): TGTGCCAGCAGCTTAGCCCTAGCGGAGATCGGGGAGACCCAGTACTTC. The rearrangement uses TRBV11-2 and TRBJ2-5; 7 positions agree with TRBD2. From germline, CDR1 is SGHAT and CDR2 FQNNGV. CDR3 size: 16 residues. The V and J ends lost 1 base and 5 bases, in that order; junction bases with no gene match: 10. The variable domain in full, completed from reference TRBV11-2 and TRBJ2-5, reads EAGVAQSPRYKIIEKRQSVAFWCNPISGHATLYWYQQILGQGPKLLIQFQNNGVVDDSQLPKDRFSAERLKGVDSTLKIQPAKLEDSAVYLCASSLALAEIGETQYFGPGTRLLVL.

The rearrangement links TRBV28 to TRBJ2-5; 10 bases line up with TRBD2. J lost 5 bases, V lost 5 bases, and 17 bases had no gene match. Germline CDR1 and CDR2: MDHEN and SYDVKM. CDR3 length: 18 residues. The CDR3 loop is CASSRTGLSGGRRETQYF. CDR3 nucleotide sequence: TGTGCCAGCAGTAGAACAGGACTTAGCGGGGGGAGGAGGGAGACCCAGTACTTC.